Given below is one T cell receptor (beta chain) in context. V shed 5 bases and J 9 bases; nucleotides not matched to a gene: 6. In germline, CDR1 is MNHNY, CDR2 SVGAGI (reference sequence). The CDR3 is 14 amino acids. This record comes from a study of blood T cell repertoires in COVID-19. The assay was immunoSEQ multiplex PCR, and TCRdb's table has in-frame clones only and misses some. The sample consists of about 210,000 clones, 70% to 90% of them appearing once. The sequence derives from a woman aged 40 to 55 with acute COVID-19. V is TRBV6-6 and J is TRBJ1-6, with 8 bases that match TRBD1. Input material: PBMCs or T cells enriched from blood (not recorded which). CDR3 in amino acids: CASSPDRGSSPLHF. The CDR3 DNA reads TGTGCCAGCAGTCCCGACAGGGGAAGTTCACCCCTCCACTTT.